What follows are 27 T cell receptor beta chains derived from one specimen sequenced in a study of blood T cell repertoires in COVID-19. Profiled with immunoSEQ multiplex PCR; TCRdb holds only in-frame clones, not every one. The table has about 240,000 clones, about 82% seen once. The sample was peripheral blood. The receptors originated from a man between 45 and 60 years old with COVID-19, enrolled during active disease.

The rearrangement joins TRBV19 to TRBJ1-6; tentatively, D is TRBD1 (5 bases). Trimming cost V 3 bases and J 4 bases, with 10 bases left between them. CDR3 size: 15 residues. CDR1 is LNHDA and CDR2 is SQIVND in the germline V gene (reference sequence). CDR3 region: CASSISGQYNSPLHF. The CDR3, as DNA: TGTGCCAGTAGTATCTCTGGACAATATAATTCACCCCTCCACTTT.

The rearrangement links TRBV27 to TRBJ1-4; 8 bases are a match to TRBD1. The CDR3 loop spans 15 amino acids. V lost 6 bases and J lost 3; bases outside the gene matches: 6. Germline V gene lookup returns CDR1 MNHEY and CDR2 SMNVEV (reference sequence). This CDR3 is CASRRQGNPNEKLFF. CDR3 in DNA: TGTGCCAGCAGACGACAGGGGAATCCTAATGAAAAACTGTTTTTT.

This clone was recorded only once. The rearrangement links TRBV15 to TRBJ1-6; maybe TRBD1 (6 bases). The length of the CDR3 is 14 residues. V lost 5 bases to trimming and J lost 10 bases, with 15 bases between them. The germline V gene has CDR1 LNHNV and CDR2 YYDKDF (reference sequence). This chain's CDR3 is CATSQRTVGSPLHF. CDR3 nucleotide sequence: TGTGCCACCAGCCAACGGACAGTCGGATCACCCCTCCACTTT.

The chain recombines TRBV7-3 with TRBJ2-6; D is unclear. The CDR3 length is 14 residues. Deletions cut 4 bases from V and 2 bases from J, with 6 bases between. CDR1 is SGHTA, CDR2 FQGTGA, per germline. This CDR3 is CASSSVAGANVLTF. CDR3 sequence (DNA): TGTGCCAGCAGCTCCGTAGCTGGGGCCAACGTCCTGACTTTC.

The rearrangement joins TRBV19 to TRBJ2-5; D perhaps matches TRBD2 (6 bases). From germline, CDR1 is LNHDA and CDR2 SQIVND (reference sequence). The CDR3 covers 13 residues. V lost 4 bases and J lost 5, with 11 bases in between. The DNA of the CDR3 is TGTGCCAGTAGTAAGGGACTTCGGGAGACCCAGTACTTC. It encodes CASSKGLRETQYF.

The V gene is TRBV7-6, the J gene TRBJ1-3; the D gene is possibly TRBD1 (6 bases). Looked up from germline, CDR1 is SGHVS and CDR2 is FNYEAQ. Trimming stripped 1 base from V and 0 bases from J, with 13 bases between. This CDR3 spans 17 amino acids. The CDR3 loop is CASSLGTQGSSGNTIYF. The CDR3 DNA reads TGTGCCAGCAGCTTAGGGACCCAGGGGAGCTCTGGAAACACCATATATTTT.

This sequence joins TRBV4-2 and TRBJ1-1, with TRBD1 matching over 10 bases. Germline CDR1 is LGHNA and CDR2 is YNFKEQ. The V segment lost 0 bases and the J segment 11 bases; nucleotides outside the gene matches: 9. The CDR3 loop spans 15 amino acids. CDR3 DNA: TGTGCCAGCAGCCAAGAGGGGACAGGGGCAAGGGAGGCTTTCTTT. It yields the protein CASSQEGTGAREAFF.

The table lists this clone with a count of one. The chain has TRBV6-5 and TRBJ2-7; 9 bases are shared with TRBD2. In germline, CDR1 is MNHEY, CDR2 SVGAGI. V lost 5 bases and J lost 6; bases outside the gene matches: 5. This CDR3 is built from 13 residues. In nucleotides, the CDR3 is TGTGCCAGCAGTAATGGACTAGCGCTCGAGCAGTACTTC. Protein sequence: CASSNGLALEQYF.

The chain combines TRBV30 with TRBJ1-5, with 7 positions matching TRBD1. The CDR3 runs 16 residues. Germline-derived CDR1 and CDR2 are GTSNPN and SVGIG (reference sequence). J was trimmed by 0 bases and V by 3 bases; bases with no gene match: 8. The chain's CDR3 is CAWSPGTDTSNQPQHF. CDR3 DNA: TGTGCCTGGAGCCCCGGGACAGATACTAGCAATCAGCCCCAGCATTTT.

The gene calls are TRBV11-3 and TRBJ2-7; D unresolved. This CDR3 has 17 amino acids. The germline gives CDR1 SGHNT, CDR2 YENEEA. The V end lost 5 bases, the J end lost 3 bases, and 23 bases lay between the germline ends. CDR3 nucleotide sequence: TGTGCCAGCAGCACCCTTGAGGCCGGCAGCGAAAACTACGAGCAGTACTTC. Its protein product is CASSTLEAGSENYEQYF. Using reference TRBV11-3 and TRBJ2-7 for the parts outside the CDR3, the full variable domain is EAGVVQSPRYKIIEKKQPVAFWCNPISGHNTLYWYLQNLGQGPELLIRYENEEAVDDSQLPKDRFSAERLKGVDSTLKIQPAELGDSAVYLCASSTLEAGSENYEQYFGPGTRLTVT.

The chain carries TRBV3-1 (or the pseudogene TRBV3-2) and TRBJ2-2, with D possibly being TRBD2 (5 bases). The germline CDR1 and CDR2 sequences are LGHDT and YNNKEL (reference sequence). The CDR3 consists of 14 residues. With 6 bases removed from V and 3 bases from J, the gap between germline ends came to 11 bases. Here the CDR3 DNA reads TGTGCCAGCAGTAGAGGGATATACACCGGGGAGCTGTTTTTT. Translated, it gives CASSRGIYTGELFF.

The rearrangement joins TRBV4-1 to TRBJ2-7; a possible D gene is TRBD2 (6 bases). Trimming removed 4 bases at V and 0 bases at J, with 13 bases between. The CDR3 extends over 15 amino acids. Germline CDR1 and CDR2: MGHRA and YSYEKL. The CDR3 bases are TGCGCCAGCAGCCCGGGGGACGGGGCCTCCTACGAGCAGTACTTC. This gives the protein CASSPGDGASYEQYF.

This chain connects TRBV9 to TRBJ1-2; TRBD1 might be the D (6 bases). CDR1 is SGDLS and CDR2 is YYNGEE in the germline V gene. The CDR3 has 14 residues. V dropped 4 bases and J dropped 0 bases, with 10 bases sitting between them. The CDR3 coding sequence is TGTGCCAGCAGCCCTAGGACAGCTAACTATGGCTACACCTTC. Its translation is CASSPRTANYGYTF.

This clone was recorded only once. The chain recombines TRBV5-1 with TRBJ1-1; 10 bases align to TRBD1. The length of the CDR3 is 15 residues. Germline loops: CDR1 SGHRS, CDR2 YFSETQ. Trimming at V came to 2 bases and at J to 5 bases, leaving 6 bases not matched to a gene. The CDR3 DNA reads TGCGCCAGCAGCTTCCTAGACAGGGGGCGGACTGAAGCTTTCTTT. Its translation: CASSFLDRGRTEAFF.

This chain connects TRBV7-8 to TRBJ2-5; D is unresolved. Between the trimmed V and J ends, which lost 4 bases and 5 bases, there was a span of 11 bases. This CDR3 has 13 residues. Germline CDR1 is SGHVS and CDR2 is FQNEAQ. Written as DNA, the CDR3 is TGTGCCAGCAGCTCAAAGCCTCGGGAGACCCAGTACTTC. Its protein is CASSSKPRETQYF.

This clone was seen many times. The genes are TRBV6-2 or TRBV6-3 and TRBJ1-5; the D is unclear. V was pared by 5 bases and J by 7 bases, with 12 bases between. CDR3 length: 13 amino acids. Germline values: CDR1 MNHEY, CDR2 SVGEGT. The CDR3 DNA reads as TGTGCCAGCAGTCTTCGCGGTGGGCAGCCCCAGCATTTT. It translates to CASSLRGGQPQHF.

The gene calls are TRBV7-2 and TRBJ1-3, with 7 positions matching TRBD1. Germline V CDR1 and CDR2: SGHTA, FQGNSA. The V segment lost 2 bases and the J segment 2 bases; nucleotides outside the gene matches: 3. The CDR3 is made up of 15 amino acids. Here the CDR3 DNA reads TGTGCCAGCAGCTTATCAGGACAGGCTGGAAACACCATATATTTT. Amino acid sequence: CASSLSGQAGNTIYF.

The V call is TRBV4-3, the J call TRBJ2-5; 7 nucleotides match TRBD2. This CDR3 region has 17 residues. CDR1 and CDR2 from the germline V gene are LGHNA and YSLEER. The trim removed 0 bases at V and 2 bases at J, leaving 9 bases unmatched. This chain's CDR3 is CASSQERKRGIQETQYF. Written as DNA, the CDR3 is TGCGCCAGCAGCCAAGAAAGAAAGCGGGGCATTCAAGAGACCCAGTACTTC.

The chain is built from TRBV5-1 and TRBJ1-4; D might be TRBD1 (5 bases). Germline lookup yields CDR1 SGHRS and CDR2 YFSETQ. The CDR3 sequence is 15 residues long. Trimming took 0 bases from V and 6 from J, leaving 12 bases between them. The CDR3 spells CASSLVGTVYEKLFF. In DNA, the CDR3 is TGCGCCAGCAGCTTGGTAGGGACTGTTTATGAAAAACTGTTTTTT.

This chain joins TRBV19 and TRBJ2-1; 9 nucleotides align to TRBD1. The germline V gene has CDR1 LNHDA and CDR2 SQIVND (reference sequence). The CDR3 is made up of 15 amino acids. The J segment lost 5 bases and the V segment lost 5 bases, leaving 7 bases of the junction unmatched. DNA of the CDR3: TGTGCCAGTAGTTCCCTGGGACAGGGTAACAATGAGCAGTTCTTC. Its protein is CASSSLGQGNNEQFF.

The J gene is TRBJ2-1, the V gene TRBV14; D perhaps matches TRBD1 (7 bases). Trimming took off 0 bases at V and 4 bases at J, with 10 bases between the two ends. This CDR3 region has 15 residues. CDR1 is SGHDN, CDR2 FVKESK, per germline. DNA for the CDR3: TGTGCCAGCAGCCAAGACAGGGGGGTGTACAATGAGCAGTTCTTC. This translates into CASSQDRGVYNEQFF.

The genes are TRBV28 and TRBJ2-7; 8 bases are a match to TRBD2. V was clipped by 3 bases and J by 7 bases; unmatched bases: 2. The CDR3 has 12 residues. Germline lookup yields CDR1 MDHEN and CDR2 SYDVKM. Written as DNA, the CDR3 is TGTGCCAGCAGTTTGGGCGGGGGGGAGCAGTACTTC. Protein sequence: CASSLGGGEQYF.

This clone was seen at least ten times. The CDR3 DNA is TGTGCCAGCAGCCCAGTAGGAGCGTTCGATCCCCACTTT. Residues: CASSPVGAFDPHF. This chain joins TRBV13 and TRBJ1-6; D gene ambiguous. With 5 bases removed from V and 18 bases from J, the gap between germline ends came to 20 bases. This CDR3 contains 13 residues. Germline V gene lookup returns CDR1 PRHDT and CDR2 FYEKMQ (reference sequence).

The chain links TRBV7-6 to TRBJ2-5; D perhaps matches TRBD2 (6 bases). The CDR3 contains 18 residues. Germline CDR1 SGHVS, CDR2 FNYEAQ. The V end lost 5 bases, the J end lost 4 bases, and 26 bases lay between the germline ends. CDR3 loop: CASSRPLLLAGPGETQYF. The CDR3 region has the DNA TGTGCCAGCAGCAGGCCCCTCCTGTTGGCGGGGCCCGGAGAGACCCAGTACTTC.

A single count supports this clone. V usage is TRBV6-5 and J usage is TRBJ1-2, with 7 bases lining up with TRBD1. The germline gives CDR1 MNHEY, CDR2 SVGAGI. The V segment lost 4 bases and the J segment 2 bases; nucleotides outside the gene matches: 4. The CDR3 contains 14 residues. The CDR3 DNA reads TGTGCCAGCAGTTCCTTACAGGGGAACTATGGCTACACCTTC. This sequence encodes CASSSLQGNYGYTF.

J is TRBJ1-4 and V is TRBV14, with no clear D. Germline V lookup: CDR1 SGHDN, CDR2 FVKESK. The CDR3 has 16 residues. Trimming took off 0 bases at V and 5 bases at J, with 13 bases between the two ends. The CDR3 nucleotides are TGTGCCAGCAGCCAAGATTTAGGAGGTCTCAATGAAAAACTGTTTTTT. Encoded protein: CASSQDLGGLNEKLFF.

The gene calls are TRBV6-5 and TRBJ2-1; 9 bases fit TRBD2. Germline V gene sequence: CDR1 MNHEY, CDR2 SVGAGI. V shed 6 bases and J 5 bases; nucleotides not matched to a gene: 5. This CDR3 is built from 14 residues. The CDR3, as DNA: TGTGCCAGCAGCAAGACTAGCGGTGACAATGAGCAGTTCTTC. As protein: CASSKTSGDNEQFF.